This TCR beta chain derives from a study of T cell clusters in autoimmune cytopenias. In terms of frequency, this clonotype is medium-sized. TRB was amplified from roughly 250 ng of peripheral blood genomic DNA per sample. Germline assignment: CDR1 MNHEY and CDR2 SMNVEV (reference sequence). The CDR3 length is 15 residues. One tube held mixed TRB-A and TRB-B primer pools for touch-down PCR. TCRdb reprocessed the multiplex PCR reads; each CDR3 protein has one entry and no DNA is given. The sample's table shows some 6,000 distinct CDR3 sequences. This chain uses TRBV27 with TRBJ2-7; with no DNA, the TCRdb D assignment of TRBD1 cannot be verified. The clonotype comes from a human donor with an autoimmune cytopenia or autoimmune hepatitis (not recorded which). The sequenced sample consisted of peripheral blood. The CDR3 region is CASSLSGTGGYEQYF.